This T cell receptor (beta chain) was sequenced in a study of blood T cell repertoires in COVID-19. Participants reported their clinical history, and cohort assignment relied on those reports. The V gene end was trimmed by 4 bases and the J gene end by 8 bases; junction bases not matched to a gene: 13. CDR1 and CDR2 (germline): SGHTA, FQGNSA. The CDR3 is 16 residues long. Profiling relied on immunoSEQ multiplex PCR, and the TCRdb table lists in-frame clones only, not all of them. The sample includes approximately 150,000 clones, roughly 84% of them seen just once. The chain combines TRBV7-2 with TRBJ2-3, with TRBD2 matching 9 bases. This sequence was found in a woman aged 45-65 years who had recovered from COVID-19. The sample consisted of PBMCs or T cells enriched from blood (not recorded which). In DNA form, the CDR3 reads TGTGCCAGCAGCTCACACGGGACTAGCCGCACGGGTACGCAGTATTTT. This sequence encodes CASSSHGTSRTGTQYF.